This T cell receptor (beta chain) was recorded in a study of early T cells in non-severe SARS-CoV-2 infection. TCRdb re-derived calls from the 5' RACE reads in MiXCR, one entry per CDR3 protein. This table has 90,000 to 100,000 distinct CDR3 sequences, about 12% appearing once. This clonotype was picked up a small number of times. V was pared by 4 bases and J by 10 bases, with 9 bases of the junction left unmatched. This CDR3 has 14 amino acids. Germline CDR1 SGHTA, CDR2 FQGNSA. The source of this sequence is an adult who was a healthcare worker with PCR-confirmed SARS-CoV-2 infection or an uninfected control (not recorded which). Sequencing used whole blood. The rearrangement links TRBV7-2 to TRBJ1-2, with 10 positions matching TRBD1. Here the CDR3 reads CASSSSRDRGSYTF. CDR3 DNA sequence: TGTGCCAGCAGCTCTAGCAGGGACAGGGGATCCTACACCTTC.